The entry that follows covers one TCR beta chain sequence. The data are from a study of T-cell reconstitution after alpha-beta-depleted transplantation in children. Trimming cost V 0 bases and J 0 bases, with 13 bases left between them. The CDR3 has 17 residues. Germline V CDR1 and CDR2: SGHKS, YYEKEE (reference sequence). Unique molecular identifiers were incorporated when the TCRbeta library was constructed. One entry per CDR3 protein results from TCRdb running MiXCR on the PCR reads. The top ten clones hold 3% to 3.5% of a sample with roughly 500,000 distinct CDR3 sequences, approximately 16% of them seen once.

The TCR sequence derives from a human donor who donated a stem cell graft to a child with acute lymphoblastic leukemia. The material was PBMCs from the stem cell graft donor, obtained from the stem cell graft. This chain joins TRBV5-5 and TRBJ2-1, with D unclear. The CDR3 loop reads CASSLVIGVSSYNEQFF. CDR3 DNA sequence: TGTGCCAGCAGCTTGGTCATTGGGGTAAGCTCCTACAATGAGCAGTTCTTC. Combining the CDR3 with reference TRBV5-5 and TRBJ2-1 gives the whole variable domain DAGVTQSPTHLIKTRGQQVTLRCSPISGHKSVSWYQQVLGQGPQFIFQYYEKEERGRGNFPDRFSARQFPNYSSELNVNALLLGDSALYLCASSLVIGVSSYNEQFFGPGTRLTVL.